These 5 T cell receptor beta chains were all obtained from the same sample, sequenced in a study of blood T cell repertoires in COVID-19. Assay: immunoSEQ multiplex PCR; the TCRdb copy retains only in-frame clones and omits some. The sample consists of around 140,000 clones, 87% of them appearing once. Sequencing input: peripheral blood. These receptors all stem from a man in his fifties or sixties who had recovered from COVID-19.

The CDR3 sequence: CASSLETSGGAADTQYF. The DNA of the CDR3 is TGCGCCAGCAGCTTGGAAACTAGCGGGGGGGCTGCAGATACGCAGTATTTT. The chain combines TRBV5-1 with TRBJ2-3, with 13 bases matching TRBD2. Germline V gene data show CDR1 as SGHRS and CDR2 as YFSETQ. V lost 0 bases, J lost 4 bases, and 5 bases stayed unmatched. This CDR3 contains 17 residues.

The table lists this clone with a count of one. The chain combines TRBV4-2 with TRBJ2-5; the match to TRBD2 covers 12 bases. The CDR3 has 16 amino acids. Trimming at V came to 1 base and at J to 5 bases, leaving 5 bases not matched to a gene. In germline, CDR1 is LGHNA, CDR2 YNFKEQ. CDR3 bases: TGTGCCAGCAGCCAAGCTAGCGGGGGGGCCGCTGAGACCCAGTACTTC. Its translation: CASSQASGGAAETQYF.

The gene calls are TRBV27 and TRBJ2-2; TRBD1 agrees at 11 bases. The CDR3 has 17 amino acids. V was clipped by 2 bases and J by 1 base; unmatched bases: 3. Germline CDR1 MNHEY, CDR2 SMNVEV (reference sequence). As DNA, the CDR3 is TGTGCCAGCAGTTTAAGGACAGGGGGCCTGAACACCGGGGAGCTGTTTTTT. Translated: CASSLRTGGLNTGELFF.

The J gene is TRBJ2-4, the V gene TRBV19; D is possibly TRBD2 (6 bases). Germline CDR1 reads LNHDA; CDR2 reads SQIVND (reference sequence). CDR3 length: 16 amino acids. Trimming left V 2 bases short and J 6 bases short, with 17 bases between. CDR3 in amino acids: CASSIQTGEVGNIQYF. The CDR3 DNA reads TGTGCCAGTAGTATACAGACCGGGGAGGTGGGAAACATTCAGTACTTC.

V gene TRBV10-3 combines with J gene TRBJ2-1; 16 bases fit TRBD2. With 7 bases clipped from V and 3 bases from J, the junction kept 12 bases outside the gene matches. The CDR3 contains 19 residues. Germline V gene lookup returns CDR1 ENHRY and CDR2 SYGVKD. The DNA for the CDR3 is TGTGCCATCAAAGGGACTAGCGGGGGGGGACCCACCCACTACAATGAGCAGTTCTTC. This gives the protein CAIKGTSGGGPTHYNEQFF.